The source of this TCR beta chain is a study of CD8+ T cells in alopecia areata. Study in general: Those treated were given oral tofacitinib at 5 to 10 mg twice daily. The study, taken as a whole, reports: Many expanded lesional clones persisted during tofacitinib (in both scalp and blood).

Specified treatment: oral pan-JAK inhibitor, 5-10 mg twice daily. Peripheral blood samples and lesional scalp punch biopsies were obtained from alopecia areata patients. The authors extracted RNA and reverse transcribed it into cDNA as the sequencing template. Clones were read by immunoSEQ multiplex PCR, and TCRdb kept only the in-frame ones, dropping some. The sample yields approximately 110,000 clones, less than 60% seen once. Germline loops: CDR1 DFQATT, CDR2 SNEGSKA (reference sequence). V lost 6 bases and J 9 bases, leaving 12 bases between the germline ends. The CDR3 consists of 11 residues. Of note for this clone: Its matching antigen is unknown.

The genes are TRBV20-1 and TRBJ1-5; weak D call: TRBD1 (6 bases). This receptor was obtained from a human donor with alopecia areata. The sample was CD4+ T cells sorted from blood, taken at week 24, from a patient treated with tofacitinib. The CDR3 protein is CSAGDTGPQHF. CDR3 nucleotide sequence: TGCAGTGCAGGGGACACCGGGCCCCAGCATTTT.